What follows are 3 T cell receptor beta chains derived from one specimen sequenced in a study of CD8+CD57+ T cells in acquired aplastic anemia. Patients picked for sequencing had shown CD8+CD57+ cell expansion detected by flow cytometry. Profiling that covered TCR beta VDJ and CDR3 relied on genomic DNA as its template. TCRdb processed the reads anew with MiXCR; each CDR3 protein has one entry. The data contain roughly 290,000 distinct CDR3 sequences, about 50% of them singletons. The sequenced sample was sorted CD4+, CD8+, or CD8+CD57+ T cells (not recorded which) from PBMCs. The receptors here all came from a human donor with aplastic anemia.

This clonotype was recorded many times. The chain is built from TRBV6-5 and TRBJ1-1; 7 bases agree with TRBD1. V gave up 6 bases and J gave up 1 base; unmatched junction bases: 14. This CDR3 spans 17 amino acids. The germline CDR1 and CDR2 sequences are MNHEY and SVGAGI. The CDR3 loop reads CASSRPLETGRNTEAFF. The CDR3 DNA reads as TGTGCCAGCAGCCGACCTTTGGAGACAGGGAGGAACACTGAAGCTTTCTTT.

The chain uses TRBV20-1 and TRBJ2-2; either TRBD1 or TRBD2 may fit D (7 bases each). CDR3 size: 14 residues. Germline V gene data show CDR1 as DFQATT and CDR2 as SNEGSKA (reference sequence). Between the trimmed V and J ends, which lost 6 bases and 5 bases, there was a span of 16 bases. CDR3 loop: CSAPGGGRTGELFF. Here the CDR3 DNA reads TGCAGTGCCCCAGGGGGGGGCCGGACCGGGGAGCTGTTTTTT.

About this clonotype: With a much larger clone just one base away, this may be a read error. The chain has TRBV11-2 and TRBJ1-3; 10 bases map to TRBD1. Germline CDR1 SGHAT, CDR2 FQNNGV. The ends lost 1 base at V and 6 bases at J; junction bases unmatched: 9. This CDR3 spans 17 amino acids. The CDR3, as DNA: TGTGCCAGCAGCTTAGGGACCGGGACAGGGGCAGAAAACACCATATATTTT. Its protein is CASSLGTGTGAENTIYF. Together with reference TRBV11-2 and TRBJ1-3, the CDR3 gives the full variable domain: EAGVAQSPRYKIIEKRQSVAFWCNPISGHATLYWYQQILGQGPKLLIQFQNNGVVDDSQLPKDRFSAERLKGVDSTLKIQPAKLEDSAVYLCASSLGTGTGAENTIYFGEGSWLTVV.